What follows are 28 T cell receptor beta chains derived from one specimen sequenced in a study of identifying expanded T cells in peripheral blood. TCRdb keeps only in-frame clones here, not all; method: immunoSEQ multiplex PCR. The sample lists approximately 100,000 clones; around 88% were seen once. Input material: blood. The receptors were gathered from a person between 18 and 69 years old in good health.

The chain has TRBV5-1 and TRBJ1-2; the D gene is possibly TRBD1 (5 bases). The V gene's germline CDR1 is SGHRS and CDR2 YFSETQ. The CDR3 contains 15 residues. V lost 2 bases to trimming and J lost 1 base, with 12 bases between them. Here the CDR3 DNA reads TGCGCCAGCAGCTTTCAGGGAGGGCTTAACTATGGCTACACCTTC. Protein sequence: CASSFQGGLNYGYTF.

The J gene is TRBJ1-1, the V gene TRBV7-2; D is uncertain. Germline CDR1 is SGHTA and CDR2 is FQGNSA. The CDR3 covers 14 residues. V was shortened by 0 bases and J by 0 bases, with 5 bases between the two germline ends. The CDR3 DNA is TGTGCCAGCAGCTTAGCCACACTGAACACTGAAGCTTTCTTT. This encodes CASSLATLNTEAFF.

This clone was recorded once. The chain carries TRBV7-7 and TRBJ2-3; tentative D call: TRBD2 (6 bases). Germline V gene data show CDR1 as SSHAT and CDR2 as FNYEAQ (reference sequence). V lost 2 bases and J 4 bases, leaving 13 bases between the germline ends. The CDR3 runs 15 residues. CDR3 nucleotide sequence: TGTGCCAGCAGCTTATTCGGGGGAGAAGCAGATACGCAGTATTTT. Translated, it gives CASSLFGGEADTQYF.

The chain couples TRBV4-3 to TRBJ2-2; 8 bases are a match to TRBD1. The germline CDR1 and CDR2 sequences are LGHNA and YSLEER. CDR3 length: 16 residues. With V trimmed by 4 bases and J by 2 bases, 6 bases remained unmatched. Here the CDR3 DNA reads TGCGCCAGCAGCCGGTCGACAGGGGCTAACACCGGGGAGCTGTTTTTT. Translated, it gives CASSRSTGANTGELFF.

The V and J genes are TRBV6-5 and TRBJ2-7, with TRBD2 matching over 9 bases. This CDR3 has 13 residues. V dropped 8 bases and J dropped 3; count of bases not matched to a gene: 5. From germline, CDR1 is MNHEY and CDR2 SVGAGI. The CDR3 region has the DNA TGTGCCAGCGGTAGCGGGGGAGGCTACGAGCAGTACTTC. It yields the protein CASGSGGGYEQYF.

The CDR3 nucleotides are TGTGCCAGCAGTCTCAAGCCGGGACACATGAACACTGAAGCTTTCTTT. Encoded protein: CASSLKPGHMNTEAFF. V is TRBV4-2 and J is TRBJ1-1; D possibly corresponds to TRBD1 (6 bases). CDR3 length: 16 residues. The germline gives CDR1 LGHNA, CDR2 YNFKEQ. The ends were cut back, 6 bases at V and 0 bases at J, with 17 bases in the middle.

The chain employs TRBV10-3 and TRBJ2-7; 8 bases are shared with TRBD1. Germline-derived CDR1 and CDR2 are ENHRY and SYGVKD. This CDR3 has 13 residues. V lost 6 bases and J lost 7; bases outside the gene matches: 8. In DNA form, the CDR3 reads TGTGCCATCAGAGAACAGGGGGGTGAGGAGCAGTACTTC. This sequence encodes CAIREQGGEEQYF.

V and J are TRBV4-3 and TRBJ1-2; D ambiguous. The germline V and J ends were trimmed by 4 bases and 0 bases, with 9 bases remaining between them. Germline CDR1 is LGHNA and CDR2 is YSLEER. The CDR3 has 14 residues. Written as DNA, the CDR3 is TGCGCCAGCAGCCCCGCGGCGCCTAACTATGGCTACACCTTC. It translates to CASSPAAPNYGYTF.

This chain joins TRBV27 and TRBJ1-6; the D is unclear. Per the germline V gene, CDR1 is MNHEY and CDR2 is SMNVEV (reference sequence). V gave up 6 bases and J gave up 1 base, with 7 bases separating them. This CDR3 has 14 amino acids. In DNA form, the CDR3 reads TGTGCCAGCAGCCCCGGGTCCTATAATTCACCCCTCCACTTT. Translated, it gives CASSPGSYNSPLHF.

The chain uses TRBV7-2 and TRBJ1-2; tentative D call: TRBD1 (6 bases). CDR1 is SGHTA and CDR2 is FQGNSA in the germline V gene. The CDR3 has 12 residues. Trimming shortened V by 3 bases and J by 7 bases, and 9 bases separated the two germline ends. Written as DNA, the CDR3 is TGTGCCAGCAGCTTGGGGGGGCTTGGCTACACCTTC. It translates to CASSLGGLGYTF.

The rearrangement uses TRBV6-5 and TRBJ2-2; D possibly matches TRBD1 or TRBD2 (5 bases each). Germline lookup yields CDR1 MNHEY and CDR2 SVGAGI. V lost 6 bases to trimming and J lost 2 bases, with 13 bases between them. The CDR3 runs 15 residues. The CDR3 DNA is TGTGCCAGCAGGGGGACGGAGGCCAACACCGGGGAGCTGTTTTTT. Translating gives CASRGTEANTGELFF.

The rearrangement joins TRBV11-2 to TRBJ2-5; 11 nucleotides line up with TRBD2. Germline V gene lookup returns CDR1 SGHAT and CDR2 FQNNGV. The CDR3 has 16 amino acids. J was trimmed by 5 bases and V by 4 bases; bases with no gene match: 9. CDR3 DNA: TGTGCCAGCAGCTCGGGACTAGCGGTGGGCAGGGAGACCCAGTACTTC. Translation gives CASSSGLAVGRETQYF.

The CDR3 loop reads CASSLGIGQGLADTQYF. CDR3 DNA sequence: TGTGCCAGCAGCTTAGGTATCGGACAGGGGCTGGCAGATACGCAGTATTTT. This rearrangement joins TRBV11-3 to TRBJ2-3; 9 positions agree with TRBD1. The CDR3 spans 17 residues. The germline V gene encodes CDR1 SGHNT and CDR2 YENEEA. Trimming removed 1 base from V and 4 bases from J; junction bases left unmatched: 9.

This chain links TRBV19 with TRBJ1-5; no definite D call. CDR3 length: 15 residues. Trimming left V 3 bases short and J 0 bases short, with 9 bases between. Germline lookup yields CDR1 LNHDA and CDR2 SQIVND (reference sequence). For the CDR3, the DNA is TGTGCCAGTAGTATGGGGTTGGGTAGCAATCAGCCCCAGCATTTT. Residues: CASSMGLGSNQPQHF.

J is TRBJ1-2 and V is TRBV14; D ambiguous. Germline loops: CDR1 SGHDN, CDR2 FVKESK. Trimming stripped 3 bases from V and 1 base from J, with 9 bases between. This CDR3 region has 14 residues. The CDR3 here is CASSQGRINYGYTF. The CDR3 DNA is TGTGCCAGCAGCCAGGGTAGGATTAACTATGGCTACACCTTC.

The chain couples TRBV5-8 to TRBJ1-4, with unresolved D. The V end was cut by 0 bases, the J end by 0 bases, with 3 bases between. This CDR3 spans 14 amino acids. The V gene's germline CDR1 is SGHTS and CDR2 YDEGEE. In DNA, the CDR3 is TGTGCCAGCAGCTTGGGCGCAACTAATGAAAAACTGTTTTTT. It translates to CASSLGATNEKLFF.

This clone was seen just once. The rearrangement uses TRBV5-1 and TRBJ2-3, with 11 bases matching TRBD2. V gave up 6 bases and J gave up 1 base; unmatched junction bases: 4. Per germline, CDR1 SGHRS and CDR2 YFSETQ. This CDR3 contains 15 residues. The CDR3 reads CASTLLAGGTDTQYF. The DNA for the CDR3 is TGCGCCAGCACACTACTAGCGGGGGGCACAGATACGCAGTATTTT.

This chain links TRBV5-4 with TRBJ2-3, with 14 bases lining up with TRBD2. V shed 3 bases, J shed 1 base, and the junction held 4 bases outside the gene matches. Germline V gene sequence: CDR1 SGHNT, CDR2 YYREEE (reference sequence). CDR3 length: 17 residues. CDR3 sequence: CASSWTSGGRGTDTQYF. The CDR3 coding sequence is TGTGCCAGCAGCTGGACTAGCGGGGGGCGGGGCACAGATACGCAGTATTTT. The full variable domain, in which reference TRBV5-4 and TRBJ2-3 provide the parts outside the CDR3, is ETGVTQSPTHLIKTRGQQVTLRCSSQSGHNTVSWYQQALGQGPQFIFQYYREEENGRGNFPPRFSGLQFPNYSSELNVNALELDDSALYLCASSWTSGGRGTDTQYFGPGTRLTVL.

The chain carries TRBV25-1 and TRBJ2-7; 7 nucleotides agree with TRBD2. Germline V gene sequence: CDR1 MGHDK, CDR2 SYGVNS. After removal of 1 base from V and 2 bases from J, the junction contained 5 bases not matched to a gene. The CDR3 totals 15 residues. The CDR3 bases are TGTGCCAGCAGTGAATGGCTAGCGGCTCCCTACGAGCAGTACTTC. Encoded protein: CASSEWLAAPYEQYF.

This clone has just a few counts. The gene calls are TRBV4-1 and TRBJ2-6, with D hard to call. V was shortened by 0 bases and J by 0 bases, with 9 bases between the two germline ends. Germline CDR1 reads MGHRA; CDR2 reads YSYEKL. The length of the CDR3 is 17 residues. The CDR3 reads CASSQDRQFSGANVLTF. The CDR3 bases are TGCGCCAGCAGCCAAGATCGGCAGTTCTCTGGGGCCAACGTCCTGACTTTC.

J is TRBJ2-6 and V is TRBV2; D call uncertain. This CDR3 contains 15 residues. Germline-derived CDR1 and CDR2 are SNHLY and FYNNEI. The V end lost 3 bases, the J end lost 0 bases, and 6 bases lay between the germline ends. CDR3 sequence: CASSEATSGANVLTF. CDR3 DNA: TGTGCCAGCAGTGAGGCGACCTCTGGGGCCAACGTCCTGACTTTC.

V and J are TRBV7-2 and TRBJ2-1; TRBD1 matches 8 bases. J was trimmed by 0 bases and V by 9 bases; bases with no gene match: 7. Germline lookup yields CDR1 SGHTA and CDR2 FQGNSA. The CDR3 runs 15 residues. The CDR3 nucleotides are TGTGCCAGTCGAAAGGGACAGGCCTCCTACAATGAGCAGTTCTTC. Residues: CASRKGQASYNEQFF.

The rearrangement links TRBV5-1 to TRBJ2-2, with 7 bases that match TRBD1. The V segment lost 5 bases and the J segment 6 bases; nucleotides outside the gene matches: 10. Germline V gene data show CDR1 as SGHRS and CDR2 as YFSETQ. The CDR3 runs 15 residues. CDR3 residues: CASSPGTDQAGELFF. The CDR3 DNA reads as TGCGCCAGCAGTCCCGGGACAGATCAGGCCGGGGAGCTGTTTTTT.

The V and J genes are TRBV10-2 and TRBJ2-7; D is possibly TRBD2 (5 bases). Germline V gene lookup returns CDR1 WSHSY and CDR2 SAAADI. The V end lost 6 bases, the J end lost 6 bases, and 9 bases lay between the germline ends. The CDR3 consists of 11 residues. CDR3: CASSRDTEQYF. The CDR3 nucleotides are TGCGCCAGCAGCCGGGATACCGAGCAGTACTTC.

V gene TRBV20-1 combines with J gene TRBJ1-2, with D tentatively TRBD1 (5 bases). V was pared by 6 bases and J by 7 bases, with 12 bases between. This CDR3 spans 11 amino acids. Germline assignment: CDR1 DFQATT and CDR2 SNEGSKA (reference sequence). The DNA for the CDR3 is TGCAGTGCACGAGGGGAAGGTGGCTACACCTTC. Its protein product is CSARGEGGYTF.

The genes are TRBV6-6 and TRBJ2-1; a weak D match, TRBD1 (6 bases). Germline V lookup: CDR1 MNHNY, CDR2 SVGAGI (reference sequence). The CDR3 covers 15 residues. V gave up 2 bases and J gave up 8 bases, with 16 bases separating them. The CDR3 spells CASSYKGEFLHEQFF. Here the CDR3 DNA reads TGTGCCAGCAGTTACAAGGGGGAGTTTCTCCATGAGCAGTTCTTC.

This clone was seen more than once but under ten times. The gene calls are TRBV4-3 and TRBJ1-6, with a weak D call TRBD1 (6 bases). The ends were cut back, 0 bases at V and 10 bases at J, with 13 bases in the middle. This CDR3 is built from 15 residues. Germline assignment: CDR1 LGHNA and CDR2 YSLEER. The CDR3 here is CASSQDRGAGSPLHF. For the CDR3, the DNA is TGCGCCAGCAGCCAAGATAGGGGGGCCGGGTCACCCCTCCACTTT.

In its sample, this clone was seen once. The chain carries TRBV2 and TRBJ1-5; D unclear. V was shortened by 5 bases and J by 4 bases, with 15 bases between the two germline ends. Per germline, CDR1 SNHLY and CDR2 FYNNEI. The CDR3 has 15 residues. DNA of the CDR3: TGTGCCAGCAGTCGGCGGGAAGGAGGGAATCAGCCCCAGCATTTT. It encodes CASSRREGGNQPQHF. Based on the CDR3 plus reference TRBV2 and TRBJ1-5, the full variable domain is EPEVTQTPSHQVTQMGQEVILRCVPISNHLYFYWYRQILGQKVEFLVSFYNNEISEKSEIFDDQFSVERPDGSNFTLKIRSTKLEDSAMYFCASSRREGGNQPQHFGDGTRLSIL.